This T cell receptor (beta chain) is from a study of persistence of HIV-infected CD4 T cells. Study information: Donors were ART-treated; their CMV- and Gag-responding CD4+ T cells were isolated. Up to about 200 mL blood was drawn at multiple time points; a couple of donors had single-time leukapheresis. Donors had been on suppressive ART for a median of around eight years.

The stimulus was lysate of CMV-infected fibroblasts, approximately 9.6 ug/mL. Sorted nonresponding memory CD4+ T cells were CD40L-negative, CD69-negative, CD45RO-high. Only a few counts were recorded for this clone. Its antigen is unknown. General study findings and limits: TCRbeta richness was lower in CMV- and Gag-responding cells than in anti-CD3/anti-CD28-responding cells.

The CDR3 sequence is 18 residues long. Germline trimming cut 3 bases from V and 2 bases from J; bases unmatched to any gene: 11. CDR1 is SGDLS and CDR2 is YYNGEE in the germline V gene. This was the immunoSEQ version 4 assay in survey mode. The method was immunoSEQ multiplex PCR; TCRdb's version includes in-frame clones alone and lacks a portion of them. The sample contains about 33,000 clones, about four fifths of which appear only once. The sequences come from CD4+ T cells sorted from PBMCs after roughly 18-hour stimulation, collected from a patient who received antiretroviral therapy. The receptor comes from an adult man with HIV who was CMV-seropositive. The chain combines TRBV9 with TRBJ2-5; TRBD2 matches 12 bases. CDR3 protein: CASSAQEGLAGKQETQYF. CDR3 DNA sequence: TGTGCCAGCAGCGCCCAGGAGGGACTAGCGGGTAAACAAGAGACCCAGTACTTC. The full variable domain, with the rest looked up from reference TRBV9 and TRBJ2-5, is DSGVTQTPKHLITATGQRVTLRCSPRSGDLSVYWYQQSLDQGLQFLIQYYNGEERAKGNILERFSAQQFPDLHSELNLSSLELGDSALYFCASSAQEGLAGKQETQYFGPGTRLLVL.